A single sample is the source of the 14 T cell receptor beta chains below, sequenced in a study of T cell responses to AZD1222 COVID-19 vaccine (dated by TCRdb to the early 2020s). Library construction relied on the immunoSEQ multiplex PCR assay. The clones in this table, taken by TCRdb from immuneACCESS, are in-frame only. Not every clone is retained; where verified, under half of the shortfall comes from an unresolved V gene, and the cause of the rest is unknown. This sample comprises tens of thousands of clones, over 75% of them detected only once. Over 13% of the sample is in the top ten clones. According to the study, the label for this sample's time point signals: baseline before first vaccination. The material sequenced was peripheral blood, taken on day 0 of AZD1222 vaccination. These receptor sequences come from an adult in good health.

This rearrangement joins TRBV7-2 to TRBJ2-5; D is perhaps TRBD2 (5 bases). Trimming took 1 base from V and 3 from J, leaving 9 bases between them. The germline V gene encodes CDR1 SGHTA and CDR2 FQGNSA. The CDR3 consists of 14 residues. The CDR3 coding sequence is TGTGCCAGCAGCTTAGAGGAGCGGAAAGAGACCCAGTACTTC. Amino acids: CASSLEERKETQYF.

The J gene is TRBJ1-1, the V gene TRBV7-6; tentatively, D is TRBD1 (6 bases). The CDR3 length is 16 residues. From germline, CDR1 is SGHVS and CDR2 FNYEAQ. Trimming removed 0 bases at V and 3 bases at J, with 14 bases between. DNA for the CDR3: TGTGCCAGCAGCTTAGCTCGGGTTAGGGGGGACACTGAAGCTTTCTTT. Translated: CASSLARVRGDTEAFF.

For the CDR3, the DNA is TGCAGCGTTGCCGTCGCGTTCCGCTCCTACAATGAGCAGTTCTTC. Protein: CSVAVAFRSYNEQFF. The chain couples TRBV29-1 to TRBJ2-1; no clear D gene. V was cut by 4 bases and J by 0 bases, with 13 bases left in between. The length of the CDR3 is 15 residues. Per germline, CDR1 SQVTM and CDR2 ANQGSEA.

This clone was seen a few times. The V call is TRBV6-1, the J call TRBJ1-3; maybe TRBD1 (5 bases). Germline-derived CDR1 and CDR2 are MNHNS and SASEGT. The CDR3 is 16 residues long. Trimming left V 1 base short and J 0 bases short, with 10 bases between. The CDR3 nucleotides are TGTGCCAGCAGTGAAGGGGGCGTTGCCTCTGGAAACACCATATATTTT. It yields the protein CASSEGGVASGNTIYF.

Of note for this clone: In the same sample, other DNA sequences code for this CDR3. The chain uses TRBV24-1 and TRBJ2-3, with D hard to call. The V gene's germline CDR1 is KGHDR and CDR2 SFDVKD. The CDR3 length is 11 residues. Between the trimmed V and J ends, which lost 3 bases and 6 bases, there was a span of 3 bases. Here the CDR3 reads CATSDRDTQYF. The CDR3 region has the DNA TGTGCCACCAGTGATCGGGATACGCAGTATTTT.

Here the CDR3 DNA reads TGTGCCAGCAGCTTGGGGGAGATCAGCTACACCTTC. It codes for CASSLGEISYTF. The rearrangement joins TRBV5-6 to TRBJ1-2; D ambiguous. The ends were cut back, 0 bases at V and 9 bases at J, with 9 bases in the middle. In germline, CDR1 is SGHDT, CDR2 YYEEEE. CDR3 length: 12 residues. The variable domain in full, with the rest retrieved from reference TRBV5-6 and TRBJ1-2, is DAGVTQSPTHLIKTRGQQVTLRCSPKSGHDTVSWYQQALGQGPQFIFQYYEEEERQRGNFPDRFSGHQFPNYSSELNVNALLLGDSALYLCASSLGEISYTFGSGTRLTVV.

The chain has TRBV5-5 and TRBJ2-7; no reliable D call. CDR1 and CDR2 from the germline V gene are SGHKS and YYEKEE (reference sequence). CDR3 length equals 14 residues. V lost 1 base, J lost 0 bases, and 8 bases lay in between. CDR3 DNA: TGTGCCAGCAGCTTGTCAGGCCCCTCCTACGAGCAGTACTTC. Translation gives CASSLSGPSYEQYF. The complete variable domain, with remaining parts taken from reference TRBV5-5 and TRBJ2-7, reads DAGVTQSPTHLIKTRGQQVTLRCSPISGHKSVSWYQQVLGQGPQFIFQYYEKEERGRGNFPDRFSARQFPNYSSELNVNALLLGDSALYLCASSLSGPSYEQYFGPGTRLTVT.

The chain links TRBV3-1 (or the pseudogene TRBV3-2) to TRBJ1-1; D is possibly TRBD1 (5 bases). V dropped 4 bases and J dropped 10 bases, with 13 bases sitting between them. CDR1 is LGHDT, CDR2 YNNKEL, per germline (reference sequence). The CDR3 totals 12 residues. The CDR3 region has the DNA TGTGCCAGCAGCCCCCCAGGCGGGGGAGCTTTCTTT. Protein: CASSPPGGGAFF.

The chain is built from TRBV3-1 (or the pseudogene TRBV3-2) and TRBJ1-5; D not resolved. Deletions cut 0 bases from V and 4 bases from J, with 7 bases between. CDR1 is LGHDT and CDR2 is YNNKEL in the germline V gene (reference sequence). The CDR3 is 14 amino acids. Here the CDR3 DNA reads TGTGCCAGCAGCCAAGATCCGGGGAATCAGCCCCAGCATTTT. Its protein product is CASSQDPGNQPQHF.

The chain is built from TRBV19 and TRBJ2-1, with TRBD2 identical over 8 bases. Germline assignment: CDR1 LNHDA and CDR2 SQIVND (reference sequence). With 5 bases clipped from V and 7 bases from J, the junction kept 7 bases outside the gene matches. The CDR3 is 14 residues long. The CDR3 loop is CASSQGLATNEQFF. CDR3 DNA: TGTGCCAGTAGTCAAGGACTAGCAACGAATGAGCAGTTCTTC.

This clone was picked up a small number of times. The V and J genes are TRBV14 and TRBJ2-5, with 10 nucleotides matching TRBD1. CDR1 SGHDN and CDR2 FVKESK come from the germline V gene. V trimming: 1 base; J trimming: 5 bases; junction bases outside the gene matches: 4. CDR3 length: 15 residues. The CDR3 nucleotides are TGTGCCAGCAGCCAAGGGGTGACAGGGGGCGAGACCCAGTACTTC. The encoded protein is CASSQGVTGGETQYF.

V and J are TRBV5-6 and TRBJ1-4, with a weak D call TRBD1 (5 bases). Germline CDR1 and CDR2: SGHDT and YYEEEE. The CDR3 runs 16 residues. V was pared by 0 bases and J by 6 bases, with 15 bases between. Here the CDR3 reads CASSLVYGGMDEKLFF. The CDR3 DNA reads as TGTGCCAGCAGCTTGGTGTACGGGGGTATGGATGAAAAACTGTTTTTT.

This clone was found a few times. V gene TRBV6-5 combines with J gene TRBJ2-7; maybe TRBD1 (6 bases). This CDR3 contains 12 residues. The germline V and J ends were trimmed by 6 bases and 2 bases, with 8 bases remaining between them. Germline values: CDR1 MNHEY, CDR2 SVGAGI. The CDR3 here is CASRQGPYEQYF. The DNA for the CDR3 is TGTGCCAGCAGACAGGGACCCTACGAGCAGTACTTC.

The V call is TRBV28, the J call TRBJ1-5; D perhaps matches TRBD1 (6 bases). This CDR3 contains 18 residues. In germline, CDR1 is MDHEN, CDR2 SYDVKM. V was trimmed by 2 bases and J by 5 bases, leaving 22 bases between them. The CDR3: CASSLGAGEYGIHQPQHF. CDR3 coding DNA: TGTGCCAGCAGTTTAGGGGCAGGGGAGTACGGGATTCATCAGCCCCAGCATTTT.